These T cell receptor beta chains were read from a single sample in a study of technical replicates of blood from a few donors. Sequencing used immunoSEQ multiplex PCR; TCRdb keeps in-frame clones, though not all of them. The repertoire holds 62,000 or so clones, around 87% seen once, with under 6.5% in the top ten. Sequenced input: PBMCs. These receptors were obtained from a human donor in good health. Some clones in this sample may be carry-over from other donors' samples. The CDR3 runs from the conserved cysteine through the conserved F or W. The D gene is left open where the match is weak. Not every row has a clone size; where given, it reads once, few, many or a size class.

cdr3_length j_call d_call v_call clone_size cdr3_nt cdr3_aa
16 TRBJ2-1 TRBD2 TRBV4-1 - TGCGCCAGCAGCCACATAACGGGGGGACTATACAATGAGCAGTTCTTC CASSHITGGLYNEQFF
13 TRBJ2-7 - TRBV7-6 - TGTGCCAGCAGCCTTCATCGGTCCTACGAGCAGTACTTC CASSLHRSYEQYF
14 TRBJ2-7 - TRBV11-2 - TGTGCCAGCAGCTTAGGTCCTAGCGTCTACGAGCAGTACTTC CASSLGPSVYEQYF
17 TRBJ2-3 TRBD2 TRBV4-1 - TGCGCCAGCAGCCAAGATCCTAGCGGGGTCGGGCGGGTTACGCAGTATTTT CASSQDPSGVGRVTQYF
17 TRBJ2-3 TRBD1 TRBV2 - TGTGCCACACCCAGGGGAACCGGGACAGGGGAGGTAGATACGCAGTATTTT CATPRGTGTGEVDTQYF
15 TRBJ2-7 TRBD2 TRBV18 - TGTGCCAGCTCACCGGTTCGCCTAGCGGGAGCCGAGCAGTACTTC CASSPVRLAGAEQYF
15 TRBJ2-7 TRBD2 TRBV7-2 - TGTGCCAGCAGCCCCCACAGCGGGGTCACGTTCGAGCAGTACTTC CASSPHSGVTFEQYF
15 TRBJ1-2 - TRBV19 - TGTGCCAGTAGCCGACAGAAAACCTCTAACTATGGCTACACCTTC CASSRQKTSNYGYTF
15 TRBJ1-6 TRBD1 TRBV7-9 once TGTGCCAGCAGCGCACGACAGGGAGGTAATTCACCCCTCCACTTT CASSARQGGNSPLHF
18 TRBJ2-3 TRBD2 TRBV27 many TGTGCCAGCAGCCCTTGGAGTCTAGCGGGAGATCTCACAGATACGCAGTATTTT CASSPWSLAGDLTDTQYF
15 TRBJ2-4 TRBD2 TRBV11-2 once TGTGCCAGCAGTACTAGCGGGGGTGCGGGAAACATTCAGTACTTC CASSTSGGAGNIQYF
10 TRBJ1-3 - TRBV2 - TGTGCCAGCAGTCAAAACACCATATATTTT CASSQNTIYF
14 TRBJ2-1 TRBD2 TRBV5-1 - TGCGCCAGCAGCTTGATAGCGGGAGGGCCCTATCGGTTCTTC CASSLIAGGPYRFF
17 TRBJ2-1 TRBD2 TRBV7-9 - TGTGCCAGCAGCACAAGACTAGCGGTGGTCTCCTACAATGAGCAGTTCTTC CASSTRLAVVSYNEQFF
16 TRBJ2-7 TRBD2 TRBV7-2 - TGTGCCAGCAGCTTAGCTAGACTAGCGGGGGCCTACGAGCAGTACTTC CASSLARLAGAYEQYF
16 TRBJ1-2 TRBD1 TRBV30 few TGTGCCTACCCCGGGACAGGGGGCCCTCTGGGCTATGGCTACACCTTC CAYPGTGGPLGYGYTF
16 TRBJ1-5 TRBD1 TRBV4-1 - TGCGCCAGCAGCCGAGAGACAGGGAATACCAATCAGCCCCAGCATTTT CASSRETGNTNQPQHF
14 TRBJ2-5 - TRBV7-2 - TGTGCCAGCAGCGCGGACTTATTGGTGGAGACCCAGTACTTC CASSADLLVETQYF
16 TRBJ2-1 TRBD1 TRBV5-1 - TGCGCCAGCAGCTTTGCCCGACAGGGGAGCTCCAATGAGCAGTTCTTC CASSFARQGSSNEQFF
15 TRBJ2-5 TRBD2 TRBV10-3 - TGTGCCATCAGCCTTAGCGGGGGGGCCCGAGAGACCCAGTACTTC CAISLSGGARETQYF
14 TRBJ2-7 TRBD1 TRBV6-5 - TGTGCCAGCAGTTACACCACAGGGGCGGCCGAGCAGTACTTC CASSYTTGAAEQYF
17 TRBJ1-5 - TRBV4-2 once TGTGCCAGCAGCCAAGAAGGTGGGCCTCAAAGCAATCAGCCCCAGCATTTT CASSQEGGPQSNQPQHF
12 TRBJ2-1 TRBD1 TRBV7-9 - TGTGCCAGCAGCCACGGACAGGGCCCCGCGTTCTTC CASSHGQGPAFF
16 TRBJ1-1 - TRBV4-1 - TGCGCCAGCAGCCAAGGGAGGCGGGGGCGGTGGACTGAAGCTTTCTTT CASSQGRRGRWTEAFF
16 TRBJ2-3 TRBD2 TRBV5-4 - TGTGCCAGCAGCCGATCTAGCGGGGGGACCACAGATACGCAGTATTTT CASSRSSGGTTDTQYF
14 TRBJ1-2 TRBD1 TRBV6-1 - TGTGCCAGCAGTGAGGTGGACAGGGAGCATGGCTACACCTTC CASSEVDREHGYTF
15 TRBJ2-5 - TRBV5-1 - TGCGCCAGCAGCTTGCAACAAGATCGCCAAGAGACCCAGTACTTC CASSLQQDRQETQYF
14 TRBJ1-1 TRBD1 TRBV25-1 - TGTGCCAGCAGTAGACAGGGGAGGATGGCTGAAGCTTTCTTT CASSRQGRMAEAFF
15 TRBJ1-2 TRBD1 TRBV18 few TGTGCCAGCTCACCGACGGGTCAGGGGGCGCTGGGCTACACCTTC CASSPTGQGALGYTF
13 TRBJ2-1 - TRBV6-4 - TGTGCCAGCAGTGACGCAGGCTACAATGAGCAGTTCTTC CASSDAGYNEQFF
13 TRBJ2-7 - TRBV30 - TGTGCCTGGAGTACTACTAGCTATTACGAGCAGTACTTC CAWSTTSYYEQYF
15 TRBJ2-3 TRBD1 TRBV6-6 - TGTGCCAGCATCCGAGGGACAGGGGGCCCAGATACGCAGTATTTT CASIRGTGGPDTQYF
19 TRBJ1-4 - TRBV4-3 - TGCGCCAGCAGCCAAGACAGGGTTTTGGTGGGTGCAACTAATGAAAAACTGTTTTTT CASSQDRVLVGATNEKLFF
14 TRBJ1-2 TRBD1 TRBV19 once TGTGCCAGTAGTATACAAACAGGGGACTATGGCTACACCTTC CASSIQTGDYGYTF
12 TRBJ2-2 - TRBV30 few TGTGCCGGTTACATGAACACCGGGGAGCTGTTTTTT CAGYMNTGELFF
13 TRBJ2-2 TRBD2 TRBV27 - TGTGCCAGCAAGAGCGGGGTTTACGGGGAGCTGTTTTTT CASKSGVYGELFF
18 TRBJ1-3 - TRBV5-6 - TGTGCCAGCAGCTTGTTTGACAGCCAACTTTTCTCTGGAAACACCATATATTTT CASSLFDSQLFSGNTIYF